Here is one TCR beta chain with its context. Its target is not known. Data came from immunoSEQ multiplex PCR; TCRdb stores just in-frame clones and leaves some out. Of some 69,000 clones listed, 90% are singletons. Looked up from germline, CDR1 is LNHDA and CDR2 is SQIVND (reference sequence). Trimming removed 6 bases from V and 4 bases from J; junction bases left unmatched: 8. CDR3 length equals 16 residues. The data originate from a study of OX40 agonist ivuxolimab in advanced cancers. Study-level background: Participants averaged around 60 years of age (range about 23 to 80) and were 82.7% male.

Broader study findings: Clonal expansion in partial responders at 0.1-3.0 mg/kg ranked among the lowest. At doses 0.1 to 3.0 mg/kg, CD4+ and CD8+ clones expanded.

Patients with autoimmune history or systemic immunosuppression were excluded. The chain recombines TRBV19 with TRBJ2-2, with 10 bases fitting TRBD1. This receptor was obtained from an adult with an advanced solid tumor such as melanoma, head and neck, liver or kidney cancer. The sequencing here drew on CD4+ or CD8+ T cells sorted from blood, taken in a trial of the OX40 agonist ivuxolimab. CDR3 loop: CASRYAGTGVTGELFF. The CDR3 DNA is TGTGCCAGTAGATACGCCGGGACAGGGGTCACCGGGGAGCTGTTTTTT. Full variable domain (remainder filled in from reference TRBV19 and TRBJ2-2): DGGITQSPKYLFRKEGQNVTLSCEQNLNHDAMYWYRQDPGQGLRLIYYSQIVNDFQKGDIAEGYSVSREKKESFPLTVTSAQKNPTAFYLCASRYAGTGVTGELFFGEGSRLTVL.